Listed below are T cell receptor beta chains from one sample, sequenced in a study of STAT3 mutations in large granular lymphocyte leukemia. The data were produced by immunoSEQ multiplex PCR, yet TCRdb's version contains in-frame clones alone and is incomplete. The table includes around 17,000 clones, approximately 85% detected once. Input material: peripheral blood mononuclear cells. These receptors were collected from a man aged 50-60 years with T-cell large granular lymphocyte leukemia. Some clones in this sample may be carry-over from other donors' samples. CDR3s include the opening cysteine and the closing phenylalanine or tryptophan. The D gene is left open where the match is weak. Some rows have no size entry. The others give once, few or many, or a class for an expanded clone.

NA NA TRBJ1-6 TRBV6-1 CASSEAGGSSPLHF TGTGCCAGCAGTGAAGCAGGGGGGAGTTCACCCCTCCACTTT
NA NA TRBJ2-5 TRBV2 CASSDWETQYF TGTGCCAGCAGTGATTGGGAGACCCAGTACTTC
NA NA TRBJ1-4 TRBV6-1 CASSADRRDEKLFF TGTGCCAGCAGTGCGGACCGGAGGGATGAAAAACTGTTTTTT
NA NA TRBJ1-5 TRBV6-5 CASSYAQNQPQHF TGTGCCAGCAGTTACGCGCAAAATCAGCCCCAGCATTTT
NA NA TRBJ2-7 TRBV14 CASSQGYFVYEQYF TGTGCCAGCAGCCAAGGATATTTCGTCTACGAGCAGTACTTC
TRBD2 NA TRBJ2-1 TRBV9 CASSVGSAGGYNEQFF TGTGCCAGCAGCGTAGGGTCAGCGGGGGGTTACAATGAGCAGTTCTTC
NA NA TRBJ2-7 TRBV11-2 CASSPAPWEQYF TGTGCCAGCAGCCCGGCCCCGTGGGAGCAGTACTTC
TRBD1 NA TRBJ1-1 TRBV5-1 CASSLDPRQGRVFMNTEAFF TGCGCCAGCAGCTTGGACCCAAGACAGGGCAGGGTCTTTATGAACACTGAAGCTTTCTTT
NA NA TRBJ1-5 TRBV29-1 CSVRGIDQPQHF TGCAGCGTCCGGGGTATCGATCAGCCCCAGCATTTT
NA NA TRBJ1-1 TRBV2 CASSVQSVNTEAFF TGTGCCAGCAGTGTCCAATCGGTGAACACTGAAGCTTTCTTT
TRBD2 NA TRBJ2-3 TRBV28 CASTTGREGTQYF TGTGCCAGCACCACAGGCCGGGAGGGTACGCAGTATTTT
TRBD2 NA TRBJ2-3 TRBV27 CASSPRLAIDTQYF TGTGCCAGCAGTCCGCGACTAGCAATAGATACGCAGTATTTT
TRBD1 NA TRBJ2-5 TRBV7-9 CASSLVVTGGLGETQYF TGTGCCAGCAGCTTAGTAGTTACAGGGGGCTTGGGAGAGACCCAGTACTTC
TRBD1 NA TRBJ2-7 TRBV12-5 CASGRFPGTGNYEQYF TGTGCTAGTGGCCGCTTTCCCGGGACAGGGAACTACGAGCAGTACTTC
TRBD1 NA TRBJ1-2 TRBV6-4 CASSDSTGGGYTF TGTGCCAGCAGTGACTCGACAGGGGGCGGCTACACCTTC
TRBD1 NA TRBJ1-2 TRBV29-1 CSVELDRGYGYTF TGCAGCGTTGAGTTGGACAGGGGCTATGGCTACACCTTC
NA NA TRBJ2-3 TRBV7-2 CASSFPSGTQYF TGTGCCAGCAGCTTCCCGAGCGGTACGCAGTATTTT
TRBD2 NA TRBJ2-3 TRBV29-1 CSVVSGGRNTQYF TGCAGCGTTGTTTCGGGGGGGCGGAATACGCAGTATTTT
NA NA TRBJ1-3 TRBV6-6 CASNIDGLISGNTIYF TGTGCCAGCAACATAGACGGCCTCATCTCTGGAAACACCATATATTTT
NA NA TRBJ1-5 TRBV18 CASTQASNQPQHF TGTGCCAGTACCCAGGCTAGCAATCAGCCCCAGCATTTT
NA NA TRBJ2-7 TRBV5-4 CASSAQWADEQYF TGTGCCAGCAGCGCACAGTGGGCGGATGAGCAGTACTTC
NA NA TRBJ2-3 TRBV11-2 CASSLESSGTQYF TGTGCCAGCAGCTTAGAGTCGTCCGGTACGCAGTATTTT
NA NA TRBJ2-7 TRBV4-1 CASSQDTGGRFYEQYF TGCGCCAGCAGCCAAGATACAGGCGGCAGGTTCTACGAGCAGTACTTC
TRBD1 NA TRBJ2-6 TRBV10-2 CASSETGGSGANVLTF TGCGCCAGCAGTGAGACAGGGGGCTCTGGGGCCAACGTCCTGACTTTC
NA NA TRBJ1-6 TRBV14 CASSPTGVWSSPLHF TGTGCCAGCAGCCCGACGGGGGTATGGAGTTCACCCCTCCACTTT
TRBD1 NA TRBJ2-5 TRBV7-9 CASSNDRGRETQYF TGTGCCAGCAGCAACGACAGGGGAAGAGAGACCCAGTACTTC
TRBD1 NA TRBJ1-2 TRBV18 CASSPSGDRGGYTF TGTGCCAGCTCACCATCAGGGGACAGGGGTGGCTACACCTTC
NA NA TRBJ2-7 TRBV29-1 CSVEGAWGVYYEQYF TGCAGCGTTGAGGGGGCATGGGGAGTCTACTACGAGCAGTACTTC
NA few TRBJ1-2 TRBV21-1 CASSRGQDDYGYTF TGTGCCAGCAGCCGGGGACAGGATGACTATGGCTACACCTTC
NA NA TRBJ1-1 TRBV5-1 CASSLDLAGANTEAFF TGCGCCAGCAGCTTGGATTTGGCAGGGGCGAACACTGAAGCTTTCTTT
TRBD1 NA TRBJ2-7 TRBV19 CASSQGATNSYEQYF TGTGCCAGTAGTCAGGGGGCGACGAACTCCTACGAGCAGTACTTC
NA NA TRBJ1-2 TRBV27 CASSLSRGNNYGYTF TGTGCCAGCAGTTTATCGCGGGGAAATAACTATGGCTACACCTTC
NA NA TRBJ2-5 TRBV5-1 CASSPTGLQETQYF TGCGCCAGCAGCCCAACAGGACTCCAAGAGACCCAGTACTTC
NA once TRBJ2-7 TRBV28 CASSRTVYEQYF TGTGCCAGCAGTAGGACCGTCTACGAGCAGTACTTC
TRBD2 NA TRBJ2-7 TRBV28 CASSIPSGSSYEQYF TGTGCCAGCAGTATACCTAGCGGGAGCTCCTACGAGCAGTACTTC
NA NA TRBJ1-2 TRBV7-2 CASSSQTGAYGYTF TGTGCCAGCAGCTCACAGACAGGCGCCTATGGCTACACCTTC
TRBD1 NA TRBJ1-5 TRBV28 CASRREDRGQGQPQHF TGTGCCAGCAGGCGCGAGGACAGGGGACAAGGTCAGCCCCAGCATTTT
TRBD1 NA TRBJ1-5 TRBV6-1 CASHRTGNTDQPQHF TGTGCCAGCCACCGGACAGGGAATACTGATCAGCCCCAGCATTTT
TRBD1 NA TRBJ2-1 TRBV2 CASTSPGTGTYRRQFF TGTGCCAGCACCTCACCCGGGACAGGTACCTATAGGAGGCAGTTCTTC
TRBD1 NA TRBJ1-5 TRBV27 CASSEQGINQPQHF TGTGCCAGCAGTGAACAGGGGATCAATCAGCCCCAGCATTTT
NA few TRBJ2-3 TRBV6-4 CASSDGGASTDTQYF TGTGCCAGCAGTGACGGGGGGGCTAGCACAGATACGCAGTATTTT
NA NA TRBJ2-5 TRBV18 CASSPPGGAGKTQYF TGTGCCAGCTCACCCCCCGGGGGAGCAGGGAAGACCCAGTACTTC
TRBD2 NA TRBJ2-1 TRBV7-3 CASSYWSGKGYNEQFF TGTGCCAGCAGCTATTGGAGCGGGAAGGGTTACAATGAGCAGTTCTTC
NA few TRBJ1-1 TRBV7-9 CASSSFGNTEAFF TGTGCCAGCAGCTCCTTCGGGAACACTGAAGCTTTCTTT
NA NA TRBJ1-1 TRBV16 CASSQDRISEAFF TGTGCCAGCAGCCAAGACAGGATCTCAGAAGCTTTCTTT
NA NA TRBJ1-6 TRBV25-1 CASSEAGQGSPLHF TGTGCCAGCAGTGAAGCAGGGCAGGGTTCACCCCTCCACTTT